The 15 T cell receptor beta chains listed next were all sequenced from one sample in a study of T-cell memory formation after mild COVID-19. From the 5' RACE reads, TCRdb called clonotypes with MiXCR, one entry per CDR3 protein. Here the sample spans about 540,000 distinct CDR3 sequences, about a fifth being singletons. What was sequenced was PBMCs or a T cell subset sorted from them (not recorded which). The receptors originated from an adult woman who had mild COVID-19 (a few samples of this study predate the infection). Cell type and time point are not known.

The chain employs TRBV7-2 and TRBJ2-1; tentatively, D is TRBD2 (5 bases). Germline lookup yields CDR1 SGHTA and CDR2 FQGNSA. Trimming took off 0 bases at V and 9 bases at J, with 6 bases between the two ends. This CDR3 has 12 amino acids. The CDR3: CASSLARVEQFF. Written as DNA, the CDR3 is TGTGCCAGCAGCTTAGCGAGGGTTGAGCAGTTCTTC.

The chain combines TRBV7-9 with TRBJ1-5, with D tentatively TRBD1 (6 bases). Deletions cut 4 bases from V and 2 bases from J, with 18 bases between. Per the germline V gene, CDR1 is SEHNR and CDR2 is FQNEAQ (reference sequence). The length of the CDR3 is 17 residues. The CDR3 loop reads CASSSTDRTQGNQPQHF. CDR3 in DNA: TGTGCCAGCAGCTCCACCGACAGGACCCAAGGCAATCAGCCCCAGCATTTT.

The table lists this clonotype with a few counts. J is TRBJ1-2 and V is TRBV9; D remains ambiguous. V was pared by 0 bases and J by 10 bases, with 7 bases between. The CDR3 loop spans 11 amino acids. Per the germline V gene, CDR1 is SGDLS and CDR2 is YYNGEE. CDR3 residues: CASSVGGFYTF. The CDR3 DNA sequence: TGTGCCAGCAGCGTAGGGGGTTTCTACACCTTC.

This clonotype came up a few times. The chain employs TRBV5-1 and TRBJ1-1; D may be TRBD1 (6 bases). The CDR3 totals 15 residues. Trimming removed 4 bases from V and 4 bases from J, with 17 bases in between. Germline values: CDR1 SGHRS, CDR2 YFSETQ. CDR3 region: CASSPTGSTGTEAFF. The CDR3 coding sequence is TGCGCCAGCAGCCCTACAGGGTCGACGGGCACTGAAGCTTTCTTT.

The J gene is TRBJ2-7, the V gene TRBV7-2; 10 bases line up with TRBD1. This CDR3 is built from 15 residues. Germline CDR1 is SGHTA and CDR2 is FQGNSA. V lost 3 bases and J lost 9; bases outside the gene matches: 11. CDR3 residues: CASSFWGTGVRGQYF. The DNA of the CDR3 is TGTGCCAGCAGCTTTTGGGGGACAGGGGTTCGAGGGCAGTACTTC.

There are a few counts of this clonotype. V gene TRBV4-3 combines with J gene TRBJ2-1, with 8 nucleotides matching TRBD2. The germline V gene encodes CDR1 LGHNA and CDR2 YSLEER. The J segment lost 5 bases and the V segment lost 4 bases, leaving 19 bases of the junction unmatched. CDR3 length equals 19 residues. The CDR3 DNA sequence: TGCGCCAGCAGCCTCCGAAGGCGAGCGGGAGCTCCTTGGGACAATGAGCAGTTCTTC. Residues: CASSLRRRAGAPWDNEQFF.

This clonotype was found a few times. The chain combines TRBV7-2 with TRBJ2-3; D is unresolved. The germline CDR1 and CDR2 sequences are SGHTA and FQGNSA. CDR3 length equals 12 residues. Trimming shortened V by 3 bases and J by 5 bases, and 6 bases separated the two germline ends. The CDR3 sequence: CASSFVVDTQYF. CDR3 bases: TGTGCCAGCAGCTTCGTTGTAGATACGCAGTATTTT.

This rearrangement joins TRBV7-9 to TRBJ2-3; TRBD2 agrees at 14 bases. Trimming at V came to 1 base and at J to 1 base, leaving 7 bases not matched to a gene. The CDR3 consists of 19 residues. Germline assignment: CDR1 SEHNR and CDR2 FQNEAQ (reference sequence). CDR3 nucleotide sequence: TGTGCCAGCAGCTTAGGCGGACTAGCGGGGGGACGGCGCACAGATACGCAGTATTTT. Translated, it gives CASSLGGLAGGRRTDTQYF.

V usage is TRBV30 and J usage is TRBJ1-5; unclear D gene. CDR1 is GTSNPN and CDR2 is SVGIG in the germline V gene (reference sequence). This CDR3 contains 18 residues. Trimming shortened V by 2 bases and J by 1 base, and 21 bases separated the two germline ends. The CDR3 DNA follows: TGTGCCTGGAGTCTGGAGATAGCCCCCCCTGCGAGCAATCAGCCCCAGCATTTT. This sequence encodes CAWSLEIAPPASNQPQHF.

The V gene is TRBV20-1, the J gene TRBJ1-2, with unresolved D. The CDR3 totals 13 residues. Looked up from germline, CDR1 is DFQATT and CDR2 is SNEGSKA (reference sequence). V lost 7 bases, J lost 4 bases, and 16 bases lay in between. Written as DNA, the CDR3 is TGCAGTGTCCTAAAGGACGGACTCTATGGCTACACCTTC. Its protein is CSVLKDGLYGYTF.

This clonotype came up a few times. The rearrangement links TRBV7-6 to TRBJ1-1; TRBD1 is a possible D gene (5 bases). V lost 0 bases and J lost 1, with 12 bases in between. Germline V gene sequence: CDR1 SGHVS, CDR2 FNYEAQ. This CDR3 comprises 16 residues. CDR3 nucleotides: TGTGCCAGCAGCTTAGCAGCGGCGGACAAGAACACTGAAGCTTTCTTT. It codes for CASSLAAADKNTEAFF.

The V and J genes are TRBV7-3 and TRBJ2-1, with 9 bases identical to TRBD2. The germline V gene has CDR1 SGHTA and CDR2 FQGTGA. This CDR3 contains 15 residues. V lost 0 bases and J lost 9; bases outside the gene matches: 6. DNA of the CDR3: TGTGCCAGCAGCTTAACGGCGGGGGGGCGTGGTGAGCAGTTCTTC. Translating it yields CASSLTAGGRGEQFF.

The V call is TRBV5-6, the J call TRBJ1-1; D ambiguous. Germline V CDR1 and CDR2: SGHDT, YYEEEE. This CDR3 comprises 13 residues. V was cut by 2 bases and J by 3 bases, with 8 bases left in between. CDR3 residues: CASSFGRYTEAFF. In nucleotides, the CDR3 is TGTGCCAGCAGCTTTGGCCGGTACACTGAAGCTTTCTTT.

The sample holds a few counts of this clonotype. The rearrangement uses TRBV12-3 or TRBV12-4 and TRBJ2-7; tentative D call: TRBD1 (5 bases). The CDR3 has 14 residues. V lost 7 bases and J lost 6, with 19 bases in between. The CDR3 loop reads CASNPTDQGGEQYF. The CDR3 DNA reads TGTGCCAGCAACCCGACAGATCAGGGTGGCGAGCAGTACTTC.

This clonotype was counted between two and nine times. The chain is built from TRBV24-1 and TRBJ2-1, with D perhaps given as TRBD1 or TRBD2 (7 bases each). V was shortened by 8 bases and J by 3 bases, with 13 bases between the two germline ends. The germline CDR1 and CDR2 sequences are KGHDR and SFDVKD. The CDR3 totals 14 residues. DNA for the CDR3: TGTGCCACCAAGGCAGGGGGGGACTACAATGAGCAGTTCTTC. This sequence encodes CATKAGGDYNEQFF.